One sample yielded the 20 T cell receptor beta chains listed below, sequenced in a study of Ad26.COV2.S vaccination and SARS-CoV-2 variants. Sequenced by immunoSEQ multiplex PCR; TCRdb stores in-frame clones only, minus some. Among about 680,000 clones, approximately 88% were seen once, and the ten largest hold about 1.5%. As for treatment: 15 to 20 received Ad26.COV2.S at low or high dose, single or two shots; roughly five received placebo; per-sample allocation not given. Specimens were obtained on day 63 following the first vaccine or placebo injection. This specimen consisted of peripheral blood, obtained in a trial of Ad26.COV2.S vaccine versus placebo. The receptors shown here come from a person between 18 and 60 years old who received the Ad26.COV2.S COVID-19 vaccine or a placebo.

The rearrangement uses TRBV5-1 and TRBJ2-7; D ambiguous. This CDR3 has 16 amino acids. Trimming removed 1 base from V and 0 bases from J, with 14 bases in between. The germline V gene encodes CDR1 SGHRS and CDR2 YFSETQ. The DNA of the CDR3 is TGCGCCAGCAGCTTGTTCCCGGACCTACTCTCCTACGAGCAGTACTTC. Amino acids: CASSLFPDLLSYEQYF.

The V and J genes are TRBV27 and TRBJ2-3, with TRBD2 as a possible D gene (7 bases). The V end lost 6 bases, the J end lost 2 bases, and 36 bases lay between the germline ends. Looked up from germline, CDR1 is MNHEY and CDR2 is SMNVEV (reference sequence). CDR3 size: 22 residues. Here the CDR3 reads CASRSLKTNSLAEGTHTDTQYF. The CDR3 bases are TGTGCCAGCAGAAGCCTTAAGACTAATTCTCTAGCGGAGGGGACACACACAGATACGCAGTATTTT.

The CDR3 sequence: CASSLVEKGDTEAFF. DNA for the CDR3: TGCGCCAGCAGCTTGGTTGAGAAAGGGGACACTGAAGCTTTCTTT. The chain uses TRBV5-1 and TRBJ1-1, with D possibly matching TRBD1 (5 bases). The germline V and J ends were trimmed by 0 bases and 3 bases, with 12 bases remaining between them. The germline V gene encodes CDR1 SGHRS and CDR2 YFSETQ. The CDR3 is made up of 15 amino acids.

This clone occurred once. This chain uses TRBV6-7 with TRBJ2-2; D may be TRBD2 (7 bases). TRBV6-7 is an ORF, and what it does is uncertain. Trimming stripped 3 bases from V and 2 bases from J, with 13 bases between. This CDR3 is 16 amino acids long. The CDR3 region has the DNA TGTGCCAGCAGTTATAGGGGGAGGGGTAACACCGGGGAGCTGTTTTTT. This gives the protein CASSYRGRGNTGELFF.

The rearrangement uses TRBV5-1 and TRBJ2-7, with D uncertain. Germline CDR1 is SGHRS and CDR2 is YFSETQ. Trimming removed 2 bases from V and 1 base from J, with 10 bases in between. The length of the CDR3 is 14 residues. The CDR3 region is CASSFGPISYEQYF. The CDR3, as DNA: TGCGCCAGCAGCTTTGGGCCCATTTCCTACGAGCAGTACTTC. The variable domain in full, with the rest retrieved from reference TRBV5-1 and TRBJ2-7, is KAGVTQTPRYLIKTRGQQVTLSCSPISGHRSVSWYQQTPGQGLQFLFEYFSETQRNKGNFPGRFSGRQFSNSRSEMNVSTLELGDSALYLCASSFGPISYEQYFGPGTRLTVT.

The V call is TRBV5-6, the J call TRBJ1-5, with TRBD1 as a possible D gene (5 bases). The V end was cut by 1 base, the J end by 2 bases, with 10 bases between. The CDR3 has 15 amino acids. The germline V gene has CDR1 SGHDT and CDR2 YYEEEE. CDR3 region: CASSLWGGGNQPQHF. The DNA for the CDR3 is TGTGCCAGCAGCTTGTGGGGGGGAGGCAATCAGCCCCAGCATTTT.

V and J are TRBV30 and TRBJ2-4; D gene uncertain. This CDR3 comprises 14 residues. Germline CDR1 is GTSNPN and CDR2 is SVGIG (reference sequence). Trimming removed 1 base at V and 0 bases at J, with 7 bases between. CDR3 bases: TGTGCCTGGAGTGGGATTATAGCCAAAAACATTCAGTACTTC. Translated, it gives CAWSGIIAKNIQYF.

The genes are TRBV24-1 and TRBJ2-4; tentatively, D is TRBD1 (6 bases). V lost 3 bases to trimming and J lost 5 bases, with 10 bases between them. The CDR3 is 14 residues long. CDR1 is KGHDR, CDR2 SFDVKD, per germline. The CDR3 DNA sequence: TGTGCCACCAGTGATGCAGGGGACCAAAACATTCAGTACTTC. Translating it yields CATSDAGDQNIQYF.

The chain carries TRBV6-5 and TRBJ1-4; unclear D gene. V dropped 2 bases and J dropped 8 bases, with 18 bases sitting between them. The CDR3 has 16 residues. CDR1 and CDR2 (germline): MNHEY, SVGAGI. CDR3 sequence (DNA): TGTGCCAGCAGTTACACCTCCCGGGCCAGCGTGGAAAAACTGTTTTTT. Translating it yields CASSYTSRASVEKLFF.

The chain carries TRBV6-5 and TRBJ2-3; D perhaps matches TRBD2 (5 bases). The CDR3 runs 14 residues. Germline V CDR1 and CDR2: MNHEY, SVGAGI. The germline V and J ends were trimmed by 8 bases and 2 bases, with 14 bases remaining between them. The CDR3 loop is CASRRRLYTDTQYF. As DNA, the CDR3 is TGTGCCAGCCGTAGGAGGCTATACACAGATACGCAGTATTTT.

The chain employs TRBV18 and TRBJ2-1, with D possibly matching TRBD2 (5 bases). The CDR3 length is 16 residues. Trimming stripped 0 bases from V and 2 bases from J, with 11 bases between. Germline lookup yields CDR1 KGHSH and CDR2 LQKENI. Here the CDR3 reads CASSPPSGRTYNEQFF. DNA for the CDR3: TGTGCCAGCTCACCACCGAGCGGTCGGACCTACAATGAGCAGTTCTTC.

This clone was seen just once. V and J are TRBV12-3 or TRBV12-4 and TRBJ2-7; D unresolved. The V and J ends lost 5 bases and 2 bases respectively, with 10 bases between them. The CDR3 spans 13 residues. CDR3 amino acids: CASSPTWTYEQYF. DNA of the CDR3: TGTGCCAGCAGTCCGACATGGACCTACGAGCAGTACTTC.

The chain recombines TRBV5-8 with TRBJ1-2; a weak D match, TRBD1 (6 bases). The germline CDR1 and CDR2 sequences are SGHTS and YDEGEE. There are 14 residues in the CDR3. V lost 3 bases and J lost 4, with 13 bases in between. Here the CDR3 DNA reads TGTGCCAGCAGCTCGCTTGACAGGATCTATGGCTACACCTTC. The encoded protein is CASSSLDRIYGYTF.

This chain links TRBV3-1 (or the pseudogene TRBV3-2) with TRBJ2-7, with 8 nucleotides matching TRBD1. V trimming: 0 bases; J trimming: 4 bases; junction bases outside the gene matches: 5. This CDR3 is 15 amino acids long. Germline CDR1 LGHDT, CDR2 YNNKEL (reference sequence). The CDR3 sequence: CASSQDWTGPYEQYF. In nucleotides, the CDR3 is TGTGCCAGCAGCCAAGATTGGACAGGGCCATACGAGCAGTACTTC.

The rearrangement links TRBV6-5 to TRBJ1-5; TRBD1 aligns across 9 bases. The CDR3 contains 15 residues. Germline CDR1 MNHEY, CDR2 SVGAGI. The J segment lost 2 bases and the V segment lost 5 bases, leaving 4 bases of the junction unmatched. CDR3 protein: CASSRDREGNQPQHF. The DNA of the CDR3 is TGTGCCAGCAGTAGGGACAGGGAGGGCAATCAGCCCCAGCATTTT.

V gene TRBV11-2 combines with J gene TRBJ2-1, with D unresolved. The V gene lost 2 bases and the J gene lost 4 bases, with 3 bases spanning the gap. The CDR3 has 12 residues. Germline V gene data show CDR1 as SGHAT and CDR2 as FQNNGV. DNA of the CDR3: TGTGCCAGCAGCTTAAATTACAATGAGCAGTTCTTC. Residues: CASSLNYNEQFF.

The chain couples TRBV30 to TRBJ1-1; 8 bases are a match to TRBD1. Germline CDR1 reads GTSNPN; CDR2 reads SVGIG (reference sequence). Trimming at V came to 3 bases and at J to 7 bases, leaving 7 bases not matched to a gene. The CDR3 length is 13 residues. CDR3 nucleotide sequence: TGTGCCTGGAGGGACAGGGAGCAGGGTGAAGCTTTCTTT. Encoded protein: CAWRDREQGEAFF.

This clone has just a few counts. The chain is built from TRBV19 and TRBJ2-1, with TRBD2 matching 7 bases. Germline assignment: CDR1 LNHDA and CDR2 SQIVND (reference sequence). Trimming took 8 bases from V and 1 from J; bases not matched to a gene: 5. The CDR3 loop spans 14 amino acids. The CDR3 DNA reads TGTGCCAGTGGCCGGACTAGTTCCTACAATGAGCAGTTCTTC. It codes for CASGRTSSYNEQFF. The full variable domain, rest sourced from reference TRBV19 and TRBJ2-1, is DGGITQSPKYLFRKEGQNVTLSCEQNLNHDAMYWYRQDPGQGLRLIYYSQIVNDFQKGDIAEGYSVSREKKESFPLTVTSAQKNPTAFYLCASGRTSSYNEQFFGPGTRLTVL.

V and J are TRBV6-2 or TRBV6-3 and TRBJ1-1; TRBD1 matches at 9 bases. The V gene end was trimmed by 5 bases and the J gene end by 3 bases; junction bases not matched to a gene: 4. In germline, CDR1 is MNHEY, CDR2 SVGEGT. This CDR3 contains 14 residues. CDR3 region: CASSQQGAYTEAFF. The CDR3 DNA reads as TGTGCCAGCAGTCAACAGGGGGCTTACACTGAAGCTTTCTTT.

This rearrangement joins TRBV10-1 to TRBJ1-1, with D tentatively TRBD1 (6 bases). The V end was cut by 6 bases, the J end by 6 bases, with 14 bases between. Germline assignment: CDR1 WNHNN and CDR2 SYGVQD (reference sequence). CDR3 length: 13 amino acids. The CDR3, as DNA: TGCGCCAGCAGACCACAGGGTTCCCCTGAAGCTTTCTTT. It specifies CASRPQGSPEAFF.